This T cell receptor beta chain was captured by sequencing in a study of blood T cell repertoires in COVID-19. Study summary: COVID-19 samples collected from the United States, Italy and Spain covered acute and convalescent phases. Nucleic acid was either cDNA or gDNA, and it came from T cells, B-cell-depleted T cells, or PBMCs.

In the original processing: Quantification of nucleated cells was approximated via reference gene primer amplification. TCRdb's copy holds only in-frame clones and misses some; the assay was immunoSEQ multiplex PCR. The V and J calls and clone size are taken from that table; D and trimming were inferred from the DNA. The data show 150,000 to 200,000 clones, 70% to 90% seen once. Seattle cases were enrolled at active infection and followed longitudinally. The length of the CDR3 is 12 residues. The germline CDR1 and CDR2 sequences are SQVTM and ANQGSEA. The germline V and J ends were trimmed by 7 bases and 7 bases, with 14 bases remaining between them.

The chain links TRBV29-1 to TRBJ2-1, with a weak D call TRBD2 (6 bases). The specimen sequenced was peripheral blood. This TCR was recovered from a man aged 60 to 69 with COVID-19, enrolled during active disease. CDR3 bases: TGCAGCGCCCGATCTAGCGTTAATGAGCAGTTCTTC. Translated: CSARSSVNEQFF.